Listed here are 18 T cell receptor beta chains from one sample, sequenced in a study of cytomegalovirus exposure and HLA in healthy donors. 60 Vbeta and 13 Jbeta primers were used in PCR. The protocol was immunoSEQ multiplex PCR, while the TCRdb copy is restricted to in-frame clones and leaves out a portion. The sample contains approximately 97,000 clones, over 60% of which appear only once. What was sequenced was PBMCs. The receptors were gathered from a male donor in good health and CMV-seropositive.

This clone was counted only a few times. This chain uses TRBV19 with TRBJ1-1; the D gene is possibly TRBD1 (6 bases). Trimming left V 5 bases short and J 7 bases short, with 11 bases between. Germline CDR1 reads LNHDA; CDR2 reads SQIVND (reference sequence). CDR3 size: 12 residues. CDR3 region: CASSSRTVEAFF. The CDR3 region has the DNA TGTGCCAGTAGTTCCCGGACAGTTGAAGCTTTCTTT.

This rearrangement joins TRBV7-6 to TRBJ2-1, with 7 bases matching TRBD2. The J segment lost 5 bases and the V segment lost 2 bases, leaving 15 bases of the junction unmatched. The CDR3 runs 18 residues. Per the germline V gene, CDR1 is SGHVS and CDR2 is FNYEAQ. The CDR3 sequence is CASSLPEWSGGGHNEQFF. Here the CDR3 DNA reads TGTGCCAGCAGCTTACCCGAATGGTCGGGGGGAGGCCACAATGAGCAGTTCTTC. The entire variable domain, with the rest obtained from reference TRBV7-6 and TRBJ2-1, is as follows: GAGVSQSPRYKVTKRGQDVALRCDPISGHVSLYWYRQALGQGPEFLTYFNYEAQQDKSGLPNDRFSAERPEGSISTLTIQRTEQRDSAMYRCASSLPEWSGGGHNEQFFGPGTRLTVL.

V gene TRBV18 combines with J gene TRBJ2-7; D remains unclear. The CDR3 runs 13 residues. Deletions cut 3 bases from V and 7 bases from J, with 13 bases between. Germline CDR1 reads KGHSH; CDR2 reads LQKENI. This CDR3 reads CASSPDSLVEQYF. The CDR3 DNA follows: TGTGCCAGCTCACCGGATAGCCTGGTTGAGCAGTACTTC.

For the CDR3, the DNA is TGTGCCAGCAGTGTGGACAGATCTCAACTGTTTTTT. Amino acids: CASSVDRSQLFF. This rearrangement joins TRBV6-1 to TRBJ1-4; a weak D match, TRBD1 (6 bases). CDR3 size: 12 residues. The germline gives CDR1 MNHNS, CDR2 SASEGT. The ends were cut back, 4 bases at V and 12 bases at J, with 12 bases in the middle.

The chain recombines TRBV6-1 with TRBJ1-5; 11 bases map to TRBD1. This CDR3 contains 16 residues. CDR1 and CDR2 (germline): MNHNS, SASEGT. The junction had 2 bases not matched to a gene; V was cut back by 0 bases and J by 4 bases. CDR3 DNA sequence: TGTGCCAGCAGTGAAGCGGGGACAGGGGGTAATCAGCCCCAGCATTTT. As protein: CASSEAGTGGNQPQHF.

This clone has a handful of counts. J is TRBJ1-2 and V is TRBV6-5, with 10 nucleotides matching TRBD1. The CDR3 totals 13 residues. Germline-derived CDR1 and CDR2 are MNHEY and SVGAGI. With V trimmed by 5 bases and J by 8 bases, 5 bases remained unmatched. CDR3 loop: CASSVTGGGGYTF. CDR3 sequence (DNA): TGTGCCAGCAGTGTGACAGGGGGCGGGGGCTACACCTTC.

The rearrangement joins TRBV5-4 to TRBJ2-7; 10 bases fit TRBD2. V dropped 4 bases and J dropped 4; count of bases not matched to a gene: 5. Germline CDR1 reads SGHNT; CDR2 reads YYREEE (reference sequence). The CDR3 has 14 amino acids. CDR3 amino acids: CASSQLAGPYEQYF. CDR3 nucleotides: TGTGCCAGCAGCCAACTAGCGGGGCCTTACGAGCAGTACTTC.

The rearrangement uses TRBV7-9 and TRBJ1-4; the match to TRBD1 covers 7 bases. The CDR3 runs 16 residues. CDR1 is SEHNR, CDR2 FQNEAQ, per germline (reference sequence). V lost 2 bases to trimming and J lost 3 bases; unmatched junction nucleotides: 6. The chain's CDR3 is CASSLLGGSANEKLFF. In nucleotides, the CDR3 is TGTGCCAGCAGCTTACTAGGGGGCTCCGCTAATGAAAAACTGTTTTTT.

The sample holds one count of this clone. The CDR3 DNA follows: TGTGCCAGCAGCTTAATAGACAGTTCCTATGGCTACACCTTC. Protein sequence: CASSLIDSSYGYTF. The V gene is TRBV7-9, the J gene TRBJ1-2, with a weak D call TRBD1 (5 bases). Germline lookup yields CDR1 SEHNR and CDR2 FQNEAQ (reference sequence). V was pared by 2 bases and J by 4 bases, with 11 bases between. The CDR3 totals 14 residues. Full variable domain (remainder filled in from reference TRBV7-9 and TRBJ1-2): DTGVSQNPRHKITKRGQNVTFRCDPISEHNRLYWYRQTLGQGPEFLTYFQNEAQLEKSRLLSDRFSAERPKGSFSTLEIQRTEQGDSAMYLCASSLIDSSYGYTFGSGTRLTVV.

V usage is TRBV29-1 and J usage is TRBJ2-5; possibly TRBD2 for D (6 bases). This CDR3 region has 12 residues. The V gene's germline CDR1 is SQVTM and CDR2 ANQGSEA. Trimming left V 7 bases short and J 4 bases short, with 13 bases between. The CDR3 region has the DNA TGCAGCGCAGTCTGGCGGGGAGAGACCCAGTACTTC. It specifies CSAVWRGETQYF.

The table lists this clone with a count of one. The chain is built from TRBV5-1 and TRBJ2-5; 8 bases map to TRBD2. CDR3 length: 18 residues. Trimming removed 0 bases from V and 1 base from J; junction bases left unmatched: 11. Germline V gene sequence: CDR1 SGHRS, CDR2 YFSETQ. CDR3 sequence: CASSLAVRGAGVQETQYF. The CDR3 nucleotides are TGCGCCAGCAGCTTGGCCGTCCGCGGAGCGGGGGTCCAAGAGACCCAGTACTTC.

V gene TRBV5-4 combines with J gene TRBJ2-1; perhaps TRBD2 as D (5 bases). V was trimmed by 5 bases and J by 0 bases, leaving 18 bases between them. The CDR3 is 17 amino acids. Germline V gene sequence: CDR1 SGHNT, CDR2 YYREEE (reference sequence). Written as DNA, the CDR3 is TGTGCCAGCAGTTCTGCTACGACGGGAAGCTCCTACAATGAGCAGTTCTTC. Translating gives CASSSATTGSSYNEQFF. Full variable domain (outside the CDR3, taken from reference TRBV5-4 and TRBJ2-1): ETGVTQSPTHLIKTRGQQVTLRCSSQSGHNTVSWYQQALGQGPQFIFQYYREEENGRGNFPPRFSGLQFPNYSSELNVNALELDDSALYLCASSSATTGSSYNEQFFGPGTRLTVL.

A few counts support this clone. The gene calls are TRBV30 and TRBJ2-3; the match to TRBD2 covers 11 bases. V lost 4 bases, J lost 3 bases, and 0 bases stayed unmatched. CDR3 length: 13 amino acids. CDR1 is GTSNPN and CDR2 is SVGIG in the germline V gene (reference sequence). The DNA for the CDR3 is TGTGCCTGGATAGCGGGGGGGACAGATACGCAGTATTTT. This encodes CAWIAGGTDTQYF.

The rearrangement joins TRBV6-5 to TRBJ1-2; possibly TRBD1 for D (6 bases). The CDR3 totals 14 residues. V was pared by 5 bases and J by 4 bases, with 14 bases between. Germline CDR1 is MNHEY and CDR2 is SVGAGI. The CDR3 region is CASSPSTGGYGYTF. The DNA of the CDR3 is TGTGCCAGCAGTCCGTCGACAGGCGGCTATGGCTACACCTTC.

The V call is TRBV4-1, the J call TRBJ1-2; tentative D call: TRBD1 (5 bases). The germline gives CDR1 MGHRA, CDR2 YSYEKL. Trimming cost V 4 bases and J 8 bases, with 11 bases left between them. The CDR3 runs to 12 residues. Written as DNA, the CDR3 is TGCGCCAGCAGCCTTTGGGGGGTCGGCTACACCTTC. Its protein product is CASSLWGVGYTF.

The chain has TRBV2 and TRBJ2-2; a weak D match, TRBD1 (6 bases). The V gene's germline CDR1 is SNHLY and CDR2 FYNNEI. The CDR3 covers 15 residues. Trimming stripped 3 bases from V and 0 bases from J, with 8 bases between. The CDR3 region has the DNA TGTGCCAGCAGTGAGACAGGTCCGAACACCGGGGAGCTGTTTTTT. Its translation: CASSETGPNTGELFF.

The chain joins TRBV4-2 to TRBJ2-2; 15 bases are shared with TRBD2. V trimming: 5 bases; J trimming: 5 bases; junction bases outside the gene matches: 9. CDR3 length equals 18 residues. The V gene's germline CDR1 is LGHNA and CDR2 YNFKEQ. CDR3 in amino acids: CASSERTSGGAGTGELFF. As DNA, the CDR3 is TGTGCCAGCAGCGAACGGACTAGCGGGGGGGCAGGGACCGGGGAGCTGTTTTTT.

This sequence joins TRBV4-1 and TRBJ1-6; D is undetermined. CDR3 length: 15 amino acids. The V end was cut by 0 bases, the J end by 9 bases, with 12 bases between. Germline assignment: CDR1 MGHRA and CDR2 YSYEKL. The CDR3 protein is CASSQDPVTFSPLHF. For the CDR3, the DNA is TGCGCCAGCAGCCAAGATCCAGTGACTTTTTCACCCCTCCACTTT.